The clone carrying this T cell receptor beta chain has more than one count but fewer than ten. Its antigen is unknown. This entry is derived from a study of T cell responses to AZD1222 COVID-19 vaccine. The V segment lost 4 bases and the J segment 8 bases; nucleotides outside the gene matches: 10. The CDR3 runs to 15 residues. The germline gives CDR1 LNHDA, CDR2 SQIVND (reference sequence). Study-level points and caveats: All repertoire sampling was performed exclusively after the peak T cell response. Only a handful of AZD1222 recipients tested seropositive at baseline. Clonal diversity was possibly underestimated, and the donors were mostly white British, with more females. Among spike-specific TCRs, nearly half reportedly target unmutated variant regions.

The repertoire was sequenced with immunoSEQ multiplex PCR; TCRdb's copy has only in-frame clones and lacks some. This sample has roughly 180,000 clones; about 85% occur once, and the top ten carry 2.6%. The V call is TRBV19, the J call TRBJ1-2; 10 bases are shared with TRBD1. Source: peripheral blood, taken on day 0 of AZD1222 vaccination. The sequence was obtained from an adult in good health. The chain's CDR3 is CASSTGTGVSRGYTF. The CDR3 DNA reads TGTGCCAGTAGTACCGGGACAGGGGTATCCCGGGGCTACACCTTC.